The 27 T cell receptor beta chains reported below all come from one sample, sequenced in a study of long-term antiretroviral therapy in people with HIV (dated by TCRdb to between 2021 and 2022). The immunoSEQ hsTCRB v3.0 assay was used at survey level resolution for TRB variable region sequencing. The immuneACCESS repertoire file appears here via TCRdb, limited to in-frame rearrangements. These files lack a portion of the clones; in checked studies, under half of the deficit traces to unresolved V genes, and the cause of the others is not known. The sample contains tens of thousands of clones, roughly 89% of them found a single time. About 3.6% of the sample is in the top ten clones. Specimen: unsorted PBMCs, collected 1.8 years after starting antiretroviral therapy. These receptors came from a woman aged 18-30 years with HIV.

The chain is built from TRBV7-9 and TRBJ2-7; D unresolved. Germline lookup yields CDR1 SEHNR and CDR2 FQNEAQ (reference sequence). Trimming left V 1 base short and J 9 bases short, with 7 bases between. The CDR3 has 11 residues. DNA of the CDR3: TGTGCCAGCAGCTTAGACTTAGGGCAGTACTTC. This gives the protein CASSLDLGQYF.

The J gene is TRBJ2-2, the V gene TRBV5-4; 10 nucleotides align to TRBD2. In germline, CDR1 is SGHNT, CDR2 YYREEE (reference sequence). CDR3 length equals 15 residues. Trimming took 2 bases from V and 4 from J; bases not matched to a gene: 2. Written as DNA, the CDR3 is TGTGCCAGCAGCTTAAGACTAGCGGGCACCGGGGAGCTGTTTTTT. It specifies CASSLRLAGTGELFF.

In this sample, this clone turned up once. The chain links TRBV9 to TRBJ2-7; D perhaps matches TRBD2 (6 bases). The V and J ends lost 4 bases and 0 bases respectively, with 14 bases between them. Germline-derived CDR1 and CDR2 are SGDLS and YYNGEE. The CDR3 length is 15 residues. CDR3 protein: CASSPTPGASYEQYF. The CDR3 DNA reads as TGTGCCAGCAGCCCCACCCCGGGAGCCTCCTACGAGCAGTACTTC.

The sample holds one count of this clone. The rearrangement links TRBV28 to TRBJ1-3; D not certain. CDR1 and CDR2 (germline): MDHEN, SYDVKM. Deletions cut 2 bases from V and 4 bases from J, with 0 bases between. The CDR3 has 11 amino acids. CDR3 sequence (DNA): TGTGCCAGCAGTTTAGGAAACACCATATATTTT. This encodes CASSLGNTIYF. Together with reference TRBV28 and TRBJ1-3, the CDR3 gives the full variable domain: DVKVTQSSRYLVKRTGEKVFLECVQDMDHENMFWYRQDPGLGLRLIYFSYDVKMKEKGDIPEGYSVSREKKERFSLILESASTNQTSMYLCASSLGNTIYFGEGSWLTVV.

The rearrangement uses TRBV10-1 and TRBJ2-7; the D is unclear. In germline, CDR1 is WNHNN, CDR2 SYGVQD (reference sequence). This CDR3 is 12 amino acids long. V was cut by 3 bases and J by 1 base, with 4 bases left in between. CDR3 in amino acids: CASSDGSYEQYF. In nucleotides, the CDR3 is TGCGCCAGCAGTGATGGTTCCTACGAGCAGTACTTC.

The chain couples TRBV5-4 to TRBJ2-7, with no clear D. The CDR3 spans 14 residues. Germline values: CDR1 SGHNT, CDR2 YYREEE (reference sequence). V was cut by 1 base and J by 0 bases, with 8 bases left in between. This CDR3 is CASSLRDNSYEQYF. CDR3 in DNA: TGTGCCAGCAGCTTGCGAGACAACTCCTACGAGCAGTACTTC. The variable domain in full, with the rest retrieved from reference TRBV5-4 and TRBJ2-7, is ETGVTQSPTHLIKTRGQQVTLRCSSQSGHNTVSWYQQALGQGPQFIFQYYREEENGRGNFPPRFSGLQFPNYSSELNVNALELDDSALYLCASSLRDNSYEQYFGPGTRLTVT.

The rearrangement links TRBV6-6 to TRBJ1-5; D gene uncertain. Per the germline V gene, CDR1 is MNHNY and CDR2 is SVGAGI (reference sequence). Deletions cut 6 bases from V and 3 bases from J, with 6 bases between. The CDR3 spans 12 residues. This CDR3 is CASRYLNQPQHF. In DNA form, the CDR3 reads TGTGCCAGCAGGTACCTCAATCAGCCCCAGCATTTT.

This chain joins TRBV5-6 and TRBJ1-4; D is unclear. The CDR3 sequence is 15 residues long. V gave up 0 bases and J gave up 5 bases, with 11 bases separating them. Germline CDR1 and CDR2: SGHDT and YYEEEE. CDR3 DNA sequence: TGTGCCAGCAGCTTGGACGGTGGGTGGAATGAAAAACTGTTTTTT. This gives the protein CASSLDGGWNEKLFF.

The rearrangement links TRBV28 to TRBJ2-2; the D is unclear. Germline CDR1 and CDR2: MDHEN and SYDVKM. The CDR3 is made up of 11 amino acids. The CDR3 nucleotides read TGTGGATCCGAGGACACCGGGGAGCTGTTTTTT. It codes for CGSEDTGELFF.

V is TRBV7-9 and J is TRBJ2-5; 8 positions match TRBD2. Germline assignment: CDR1 SEHNR and CDR2 FQNEAQ (reference sequence). This CDR3 contains 18 residues. The ends lost 5 bases at V and 2 bases at J; junction bases unmatched: 16. The CDR3 protein is CASSLLTSVGILQETQYF. CDR3 DNA sequence: TGTGCCAGCAGCCTCCTGACTAGCGTTGGAATTTTACAAGAGACCCAGTACTTC.

CDR3 coding DNA: TGCGCCAGCAGCTTCCGGGACAGGGGTACAAATGAGCAGTTCTTC. It specifies CASSFRDRGTNEQFF. The gene calls are TRBV5-1 and TRBJ2-1, with 10 bases aligning to TRBD1. This CDR3 spans 15 amino acids. Germline V CDR1 and CDR2: SGHRS, YFSETQ. V lost 2 bases to trimming and J lost 7 bases; unmatched junction nucleotides: 6.

This clone was detected once. The chain links TRBV7-2 to TRBJ2-7; D unresolved. V lost 0 bases and J lost 1, with 7 bases in between. The length of the CDR3 is 14 residues. In germline, CDR1 is SGHTA, CDR2 FQGNSA. CDR3 DNA sequence: TGTGCCAGCAGCTTAGCGCCTAGGTCCTACGAGCAGTACTTC. The encoded protein is CASSLAPRSYEQYF.

The rearrangement uses TRBV28 and TRBJ2-7, with 10 bases that match TRBD1. The J segment lost 3 bases and the V segment lost 5 bases, leaving 7 bases of the junction unmatched. Germline values: CDR1 MDHEN, CDR2 SYDVKM. This CDR3 is built from 15 residues. The CDR3 protein is CASSPPGQGLYEQYF. As DNA, the CDR3 is TGTGCCAGCAGTCCCCCGGGACAGGGGCTCTACGAGCAGTACTTC.

The genes are TRBV12-5 and TRBJ2-3, with 10 nucleotides matching TRBD2. CDR3 length: 15 amino acids. Germline trimming cut 1 base from V and 4 bases from J; bases unmatched to any gene: 2. Germline CDR1 LGHNT, CDR2 FRNRAP. The CDR3 DNA reads TGTGCTAGTGGTTTGGGACTAGCGGGCCCAGATACGCAGTATTTT. This gives the protein CASGLGLAGPDTQYF.

This clone occurred once. The V call is TRBV15, the J call TRBJ1-4, with D hard to call. Germline V CDR1 and CDR2: LNHNV, YYDKDF (reference sequence). Trimming pared 0 bases from V and 3 bases from J, leaving 14 bases between. This CDR3 has 17 amino acids. Here the CDR3 DNA reads TGTGCCACCAGCAGAGATCCGGCCCTTCGGGCTAATGAAAAACTGTTTTTT. Translated, it gives CATSRDPALRANEKLFF.

The chain couples TRBV5-1 to TRBJ2-1, with 7 bases lining up with TRBD2. CDR3 length equals 17 residues. Losses at the gene ends were 0 bases for V and 2 bases for J; bases not matched to a gene: 8. Germline V CDR1 and CDR2: SGHRS, YFSETQ. CDR3 DNA sequence: TGCGCCAGCAGCTTGGGACTAGCCGCGGCCGCCTACAATGAGCAGTTCTTC. Translated: CASSLGLAAAAYNEQFF.

The chain recombines TRBV5-1 with TRBJ1-1; the D is unclear. From germline, CDR1 is SGHRS and CDR2 YFSETQ. The CDR3 length is 15 residues. The V end was cut by 0 bases, the J end by 2 bases, with 11 bases between. CDR3 bases: TGCGCCAGCAGCTTGGGTGTGGGAGATAACACTGAAGCTTTCTTT. It encodes CASSLGVGDNTEAFF.

This clone was counted a single time. The V gene is TRBV28, the J gene TRBJ2-1; 9 nucleotides match TRBD2. CDR1 MDHEN and CDR2 SYDVKM come from the germline V gene. This CDR3 region has 19 residues. After removal of 2 bases from V and 0 bases from J, the junction contained 11 bases not matched to a gene. CDR3 residues: CASSLPPLREGPSYNEQFF. For the CDR3, the DNA is TGTGCCAGCAGTTTACCACCCTTGCGGGAGGGCCCCTCCTACAATGAGCAGTTCTTC.

The chain uses TRBV27 and TRBJ2-7; D is possibly TRBD2 (6 bases). The ends were cut back, 8 bases at V and 2 bases at J, with 13 bases in the middle. Germline values: CDR1 MNHEY, CDR2 SMNVEV (reference sequence). CDR3 length: 13 amino acids. In DNA, the CDR3 is TGTGCCAGCTCGAGGGGAGGCCCCTACGAGCAGTACTTC. Protein: CASSRGGPYEQYF.

A single count supports this clone. This chain uses TRBV4-2 with TRBJ2-3; 10 positions match TRBD2. Losses at the gene ends were 1 base for V and 2 bases for J; bases not matched to a gene: 3. CDR1 LGHNA and CDR2 YNFKEQ come from the germline V gene. The CDR3 runs to 16 residues. CDR3 residues: CASSQAAGGFTDTQYF. As DNA, the CDR3 is TGTGCCAGCAGCCAAGCAGCGGGAGGGTTCACAGATACGCAGTATTTT.

The genes are TRBV7-7 and TRBJ2-7, with no clear D. CDR1 and CDR2 from the germline V gene are SSHAT and FNYEAQ (reference sequence). This CDR3 has 13 residues. CDR3 sequence (DNA): TGTGCTAGCTTCCGGGCCCCACACGGCGAGCAGTACTTC. It is translated as CASFRAPHGEQYF.

CDR3 amino acids: CASSKLISGNTIYF. CDR3 nucleotides: TGTGCCAGCAGTAAACTCATCTCTGGAAACACCATATATTTT. The chain links TRBV28 to TRBJ1-3; no clear D gene. This CDR3 is 14 amino acids long. Trimming shortened V by 5 bases and J by 0 bases, and 8 bases separated the two germline ends. Germline V gene sequence: CDR1 MDHEN, CDR2 SYDVKM.

This chain uses TRBV7-6 with TRBJ2-2; no definite D call. The CDR3 has 14 amino acids. The V gene lost 1 base and the J gene lost 1 base, with 4 bases spanning the gap. CDR1 is SGHVS and CDR2 is FNYEAQ in the germline V gene. In nucleotides, the CDR3 is TGTGCCAGCAGCTTAGTCCAGAACACCGGGGAGCTGTTTTTT. Translated: CASSLVQNTGELFF.

The genes are TRBV5-8 and TRBJ2-7; 14 nucleotides align to TRBD2. V lost 4 bases to trimming and J lost 7 bases; unmatched junction nucleotides: 19. Per the germline V gene, CDR1 is SGHTS and CDR2 is YDEGEE. There are 19 residues in the CDR3. The CDR3 DNA reads as TGTGCCAGCAGCGCGTCCGGGACTAGCGGGAGAGGTGGATTGAGTGAGCAGTACTTC. Protein: CASSASGTSGRGGLSEQYF. Looking up the rest from reference TRBV5-8 and TRBJ2-7 gives the full variable domain: EAGVTQSPTHLIKTRGQQATLRCSPISGHTSVYWYQQALGLGLQFLLWYDEGEERNRGNFPPRFSGRQFPNYSSELNVNALELEDSALYLCASSASGTSGRGGLSEQYFGPGTRLTVT.

This chain joins TRBV11-2 and TRBJ1-5; TRBD1 matches 7 bases. V shed 3 bases, J shed 2 bases, and the junction held 4 bases outside the gene matches. The germline gives CDR1 SGHAT, CDR2 FQNNGV. The CDR3 runs to 15 residues. CDR3 protein: CASSLAGGGNQPQHF. The CDR3, as DNA: TGTGCCAGCAGCTTGGCAGGGGGAGGCAATCAGCCCCAGCATTTT.

CDR3 in amino acids: CASSQDGLLEHNEQFF. Here the CDR3 DNA reads TGCGCCAGCAGCCAAGATGGGCTGCTCGAGCACAATGAGCAGTTCTTC. The J gene is TRBJ2-1, the V gene TRBV4-3, with D hard to call. The CDR3 has 16 amino acids. In germline, CDR1 is LGHNA, CDR2 YSLEER. V shed 0 bases and J shed 5 bases, with 14 bases lying between them.

The chain uses TRBV28 and TRBJ2-7; D uncertain. The ends were cut back, 3 bases at V and 0 bases at J, with 6 bases in the middle. Germline assignment: CDR1 MDHEN and CDR2 SYDVKM. This CDR3 is built from 13 residues. The CDR3 loop reads CASSFGFSYEQYF. For the CDR3, the DNA is TGTGCCAGCAGTTTTGGGTTCTCCTACGAGCAGTACTTC.